These T cell receptor beta chains were read from a single sample in a study of T cell responses to AZD1222 COVID-19 vaccine. Method: immunoSEQ multiplex PCR; TCRdb's copy keeps in-frame clones and lacks some. The table includes 130,000 to 150,000 clones, about 92% detected once. Here the sequenced sample was peripheral blood, taken after recovery from COVID-19. These receptors were collected from an adult who had recovered from COVID-19. The CDR3 runs from the conserved cysteine through the conserved F or W. D genes are given only for firm matches. Clone size is stated in some rows and not others, as once, few, many or a class when expanded.

>TRBJ2-1|NA|TRBD2|TRBV27
TGTGCCACAATCCTCGGGACTAGCGGGACCAATGAGCAGTTCTTC
CATILGTSGTNEQFF
>TRBJ2-7|once|TRBD1|TRBV18
TGTGCCAGCTCACCGGGGAGACAGGGCCACTACGAGCAGTACTTC
CASSPGRQGHYEQYF
>TRBJ2-7|NA|TRBD2|TRBV3-1/TRBV3-2
TGTGCCAGCAGCCAGTTAGCGGGAGGGCCCTACGAGCAGTACTTC
CASSQLAGGPYEQYF
>TRBJ2-7|NA|TRBD2|TRBV6-5
TGTGCCAGCAGTCCCCTGAGCGGGGCCCGACACGAGCAGTACTTC
CASSPLSGARHEQYF
>TRBJ2-6|NA|NA|TRBV9
TGTGCCAGCAGATCTGGGGCCAACGTCCTGACTTTC
CASRSGANVLTF
>TRBJ1-1|few|NA|TRBV14
TGTGCCAGCAGCCAGAATCAGAACACTGAAGCTTTCTTT
CASSQNQNTEAFF
>TRBJ1-4|NA|TRBD1|TRBV3-1/TRBV3-2
TGTGCCAGCAGCCCGAATTACAGGGGAATTAATGAAAAACTGTTTTTT
CASSPNYRGINEKLFF
>TRBJ2-3|NA|TRBD2|TRBV28
TGTGCCAAGCCGGGGGGGAGCACAGATACGCAGTATTTT
CAKPGGSTDTQYF
>TRBJ2-3|NA|TRBD2|TRBV27
TGTGCCAGCAGTTTATTAGCTAGCGGGAGGGCCAGAGATACGCAGTATTTT
CASSLLASGRARDTQYF
>TRBJ1-1|once|NA|TRBV6-6
TGTGCCAGCAGCCGATCCCGCTACAGGAGCATGAACACTGAAGCTTTCTTT
CASSRSRYRSMNTEAFF